Given below is one T cell receptor (beta chain) in context. TCRdb re-called the 5' RACE reads with MiXCR, one entry per CDR3 protein. The sample yields 82,000 or so distinct CDR3 sequences, 10% to 15% seen once. Germline V lookup: CDR1 SGDLS, CDR2 YYNGEE. Trimming left V 4 bases short and J 2 bases short, with 13 bases between. The CDR3 totals 15 residues. Time point denoted: sample taken at primary tumor resection. The input material, whole RNA from tumor, nontumor lung or frozen PBMC, was sequenced unsorted. This entry comes from a study of spatial heterogeneity in lung cancer. About the research overall: Each unique TCR and UMI combination was seen more than ten times on average in raw reads.

The chain carries TRBV9 and TRBJ2-1; a possible D gene is TRBD2 (5 bases). This material consisted of PBMCs, taken at surgery. The clonotype was recovered from a male donor with early-stage non-small cell lung cancer. The CDR3 sequence is CASSPDSPTYNEQFF. CDR3 nucleotide sequence: TGTGCCAGCAGCCCGGACTCCCCCACCTACAATGAGCAGTTCTTC.